The source of this T cell receptor beta chain is a study of control samples from healthy donors and cancer patients. Concerning this clone itself: The same CDR3 also results from other DNA sequences found in this sample.

Trimming removed 4 bases from V and 4 bases from J, with 7 bases in between. CDR3 length: 11 amino acids. CDR1 is DFQATT, CDR2 SNEGSKA, per germline (reference sequence). Libraries were prepared by immunoSEQ multiplex PCR; TCRdb keeps only in-frame clonotypes and omits some of them. The sample shows 100,000 to 150,000 clones, about 95% of them seen only once. Sequencing was carried out using blood. This chain links TRBV20-1 with TRBJ1-1; tentatively, D is TRBD1 (6 bases). The TCR originated in a man in his thirties or forties in good health. The CDR3 is CSANRVTEAFF. The CDR3 DNA follows: TGCAGTGCTAACAGGGTCACTGAAGCTTTCTTT.